The 16 T cell receptor beta chains below come from one sample, sequenced in a study of cytomegalovirus exposure and HLA in healthy donors. PCR employed 60 Vbeta and 13 Jbeta primers. Using immunoSEQ multiplex PCR, the repertoire was profiled, and TCRdb retains in-frame clones only, with some absent. There are 150,000 to 200,000 clones in the sample; over 65% occur only once, and less than 3% lies in the top ten. The sequenced material came from PBMCs. All receptors come from a woman aged 40 to 50 in good health and CMV-seropositive.

About this clone itself: Germline and junction disagree at one end, which may indicate a read error. The chain couples TRBV28 to TRBJ2-5; 7 bases align to TRBD2. Germline V CDR1 and CDR2: MDHEN, SYDVKM. There are 13 residues in the CDR3. In DNA, the CDR3 is TGTGCTAGCAGGGCTAGCGGAGAGGAGACCCAGTACTTC. Its protein product is CASRASGEETQYF.

This chain connects TRBV6-5 to TRBJ1-2, with a tentative D call TRBD1 (5 bases). V gave up 4 bases and J gave up 12 bases, with 15 bases separating them. CDR3 length: 12 amino acids. Germline CDR1 reads MNHEY; CDR2 reads SVGAGI. The CDR3 DNA follows: TGTGCCAGCAGTTTTTCCGGTGAGACAGACACCTTC. Translation gives CASSFSGETDTF.

In this sample, this clone turned up once. The genes are TRBV7-9 and TRBJ2-7, with TRBD2 identical over 10 bases. With 4 bases clipped from V and 12 bases from J, the junction kept 6 bases outside the gene matches. This CDR3 has 12 residues. CDR1 and CDR2 from the germline V gene are SEHNR and FQNEAQ (reference sequence). This chain's CDR3 is CASSSSGRALYF. CDR3 nucleotides: TGTGCCAGCAGCTCAAGCGGGAGGGCCTTGTACTTC. Looking up the rest from reference TRBV7-9 and TRBJ2-7 gives the full variable domain: DTGVSQNPRHKITKRGQNVTFRCDPISEHNRLYWYRQTLGQGPEFLTYFQNEAQLEKSRLLSDRFSAERPKGSFSTLEIQRTEQGDSAMYLCASSSSGRALYFGPGTRLTVT.

The table lists this clone with a few counts. This chain connects TRBV7-2 to TRBJ1-1, with TRBD1 identical over 7 bases. Germline lookup yields CDR1 SGHTA and CDR2 FQGNSA. Germline trimming cut 3 bases from V and 4 bases from J; bases unmatched to any gene: 2. CDR3 length: 13 amino acids. CDR3: CASSLTGRTEAFF. DNA for the CDR3: TGTGCCAGCAGCTTGACAGGGCGCACTGAAGCTTTCTTT.

The CDR3 loop reads CASSLGGGAGANVLTF. As DNA, the CDR3 is TGTGCCAGCAGCCTCGGGGGGGGAGCTGGGGCCAACGTCCTGACTTTC. The chain couples TRBV7-3 to TRBJ2-6; 8 bases are shared with TRBD2. The J segment lost 2 bases and the V segment lost 5 bases, leaving 5 bases of the junction unmatched. The CDR3 contains 16 residues. The germline CDR1 and CDR2 sequences are SGHTA and FQGTGA.

CDR3 bases: TGTGCCAGTAGTATTTCGGTCCAAGAGACCCAGTACTTC. This codes for CASSISVQETQYF. The gene calls are TRBV19 and TRBJ2-5; no clear D gene. Trimming shortened V by 3 bases and J by 1 base, and 6 bases separated the two germline ends. Germline V gene lookup returns CDR1 LNHDA and CDR2 SQIVND (reference sequence). The CDR3 is 13 residues long.

This clone was seen a handful of times. This chain uses TRBV7-2 with TRBJ2-7; 10 nucleotides agree with TRBD2. The CDR3 runs to 14 residues. Unmatched junction bases numbered 5, after V lost 5 bases and J lost 4 bases. Germline V CDR1 and CDR2: SGHTA, FQGNSA. The CDR3, as DNA: TGTGCCAGCAGCAGGGGACTAGCGATTTACGAGCAGTACTTC. Translated, it gives CASSRGLAIYEQYF.

This clone appeared a few times. The J gene is TRBJ2-7, the V gene TRBV18; 8 nucleotides align to TRBD1. CDR3 length: 15 residues. CDR1 is KGHSH, CDR2 LQKENI, per germline. V shed 1 base, J shed 9 bases, and the junction held 11 bases outside the gene matches. The CDR3 sequence: CASSPREDRVFGQYF. The CDR3 DNA follows: TGTGCCAGCTCACCACGCGAGGACAGGGTGTTTGGGCAGTACTTC.

This clone was detected once. The gene calls are TRBV13 and TRBJ1-2, with D perhaps TRBD1 (5 bases). Germline CDR1 PRHDT, CDR2 FYEKMQ (reference sequence). The CDR3 is 16 residues long. V dropped 0 bases and J dropped 2 bases, with 13 bases sitting between them. DNA for the CDR3: TGTGCCAGCAGCTTAGGTCCGACAGAAACGAACTATGGCTACACCTTC. This codes for CASSLGPTETNYGYTF.

Only a few counts were recorded for this clone. The V and J genes are TRBV28 and TRBJ2-2; D perhaps matches TRBD1 (7 bases). V was trimmed by 6 bases and J by 7 bases, leaving 18 bases between them. CDR1 and CDR2 from the germline V gene are MDHEN and SYDVKM. This CDR3 contains 15 residues. This chain's CDR3 is CASSPWRGQGGELFF. CDR3 DNA sequence: TGTGCCAGCAGCCCGTGGAGGGGGCAGGGCGGGGAGCTGTTTTTT. The full variable domain, completed using reference TRBV28 and TRBJ2-2, is DVKVTQSSRYLVKRTGEKVFLECVQDMDHENMFWYRQDPGLGLRLIYFSYDVKMKEKGDIPEGYSVSREKKERFSLILESASTNQTSMYLCASSPWRGQGGELFFGEGSRLTVL.

The chain carries TRBV5-1 and TRBJ2-1; 11 bases line up with TRBD2. Germline values: CDR1 SGHRS, CDR2 YFSETQ. The CDR3 contains 15 residues. V trimming: 0 bases; J trimming: 8 bases; junction bases outside the gene matches: 4. The CDR3 DNA sequence: TGCGCCAGCAGCTTGGATCTAGCGGGGGGCTATGAGCAGTTCTTC. Protein product: CASSLDLAGGYEQFF.

This chain joins TRBV15 and TRBJ1-5, with 8 nucleotides matching TRBD1. The CDR3 consists of 16 residues. The germline CDR1 and CDR2 sequences are LNHNV and YYDKDF (reference sequence). J gave up 5 bases and V 5 bases, and 11 bases lay outside the gene matches. CDR3 residues: CATSGGPGQDYQPQHF. The DNA for the CDR3 is TGTGCCACCAGCGGGGGCCCGGGACAGGATTATCAGCCCCAGCATTTT.

The chain combines TRBV7-9 with TRBJ2-1, with 7 bases fitting TRBD1. The CDR3 runs 16 residues. The V gene's germline CDR1 is SEHNR and CDR2 FQNEAQ (reference sequence). Trimming at V came to 1 base and at J to 0 bases, leaving 3 bases not matched to a gene. The CDR3 DNA follows: TGTGCCAGCAGCTTAGATCAGGGGGTCTCCTACAATGAGCAGTTCTTC. The encoded protein is CASSLDQGVSYNEQFF. Complete variable domain (other parts from reference TRBV7-9 and TRBJ2-1): DTGVSQNPRHKITKRGQNVTFRCDPISEHNRLYWYRQTLGQGPEFLTYFQNEAQLEKSRLLSDRFSAERPKGSFSTLEIQRTEQGDSAMYLCASSLDQGVSYNEQFFGPGTRLTVL.

This chain joins TRBV19 and TRBJ1-1; weak D call: TRBD1 (5 bases). V shed 5 bases and J shed 1 base, with 14 bases lying between them. CDR3 length equals 15 residues. Germline V gives CDR1 LNHDA, CDR2 SQIVND (reference sequence). This CDR3 reads CASSAQGYGNTEAFF. The CDR3 nucleotides read TGTGCCAGTAGTGCGCAGGGTTATGGGAACACTGAAGCTTTCTTT.

The V and J genes are TRBV19 and TRBJ1-5, with D unclear. Germline CDR1 LNHDA, CDR2 SQIVND (reference sequence). Trimming took off 2 bases at V and 2 bases at J, with 7 bases between the two ends. This CDR3 spans 14 amino acids. In DNA form, the CDR3 reads TGTGCCAGTAGTATACAGTCTCGCAATCAGCCCCAGCATTTT. This translates into CASSIQSRNQPQHF.

The rearrangement joins TRBV18 to TRBJ1-4, with 7 bases lining up with TRBD1. Losses at the gene ends were 3 bases for V and 3 bases for J; bases not matched to a gene: 4. CDR1 and CDR2 from the germline V gene are KGHSH and LQKENI. The CDR3 sequence is 15 residues long. This chain's CDR3 is CASSPMTGSNEKLFF. CDR3 DNA sequence: TGTGCCAGCTCACCCATGACAGGGTCTAATGAAAAACTGTTTTTT.